Listed below are T cell receptor beta chains from one sample, sequenced in a study of T-cell memory formation after mild COVID-19. TCRdb analysed the 5' RACE reads with MiXCR anew, one entry per CDR3 protein. The data show about 130,000 distinct CDR3 sequences, almost 25% seen once. The material sequenced was PBMCs or a T cell subset sorted from them (not recorded which). These receptors all stem from an adult woman who had mild COVID-19 (a few samples of this study predate the infection). Cell type and time point are not known. Each CDR3 is given with its conserved first and last residue. A D gene is named only where the DNA matches it firmly. A clone size is listed for some rows: how often the clone was seen (once, few, many), or a class if it is expanded.

abundance	v_gene	d_gene	j_gene	CDR3aa	CDR3nt
few	TRBV6-2/TRBV6-3	NA	TRBJ2-1	CASSHPEKSGNEQFF	TGTGCCAGCAGTCACCCCGAAAAGTCGGGCAATGAGCAGTTCTTC
once	TRBV25-1	NA	TRBJ2-3	CASGRSSTDTQYF	TGTGCCAGCGGGCGGTCGTCCACAGATACGCAGTATTTT
NA	TRBV27	NA	TRBJ2-7	CASSPARDSRTYEQYF	TGTGCCAGCAGTCCAGCCCGGGACTCCCGGACCTACGAGCAGTACTTC
once	TRBV9	NA	TRBJ1-1	CASSVGGAAEAFF	TGTGCCAGCAGCGTAGGGGGGGCTGCTGAAGCTTTCTTT
few	TRBV20-1	TRBD2	TRBJ2-3	CSATLGLAGGGTDTQYF	TGCAGTGCTACCTTAGGACTAGCGGGAGGGGGCACAGATACGCAGTATTTT
few	TRBV5-1	TRBD2	TRBJ2-3	CASSWGLAGADTQYF	TGCGCCAGCAGCTGGGGACTAGCGGGAGCAGATACGCAGTATTTT
many	TRBV30	TRBD2	TRBJ2-1	CAWRGQRGGLFNEQFF	TGTGCCTGGAGGGGTCAGCGGGGGGGCCTGTTCAATGAGCAGTTCTTC
few	TRBV15	NA	TRBJ2-7	CATSRGSTYEQYF	TGTGCCACCAGCAGGGGATCGACCTACGAGCAGTACTTC
NA	TRBV28	NA	TRBJ1-5	CASSHTDYSNQPQHF	TGTGCCAGCAGTCACACGGATTATAGCAATCAGCCCCAGCATTTT
NA	TRBV5-6	TRBD1	TRBJ1-1	CASSSGTALLNTEAFF	TGTGCCAGCAGCTCCGGGACAGCTCTTCTGAACACTGAAGCTTTCTTT
few	TRBV5-6	NA	TRBJ2-7	CASSMSGVSYEQYF	TGTGCCAGCAGCATGTCAGGGGTGTCCTACGAGCAGTACTTC
NA	TRBV7-2	NA	TRBJ2-3	CASSFRADTQYF	TGTGCCAGCAGCTTCCGGGCAGATACGCAGTATTTT
few	TRBV7-2	TRBD2	TRBJ2-1	CASSKPGLAARGSYNEQFF	TGTGCCAGCAGCAAGCCGGGACTAGCGGCCCGGGGCTCCTACAATGAGCAGTTCTTC
NA	TRBV4-3	TRBD2	TRBJ2-3	CASSQDLHRTSRTDTQYF	TGCGCCAGCAGCCAAGATCTACATCGGACTAGCCGCACAGATACGCAGTATTTT
NA	TRBV20-1	TRBD2	TRBJ2-5	CSARDQTGRLAGVQTQYF	TGCAGTGCTAGAGATCAGACTGGTCGGCTAGCGGGAGTTCAGACCCAGTACTTC
NA	TRBV12-3/TRBV12-4	NA	TRBJ2-7	CASIPGRDSYEQYF	TGTGCCAGCATTCCCGGGAGAGACTCCTACGAGCAGTACTTC
NA	TRBV5-4	NA	TRBJ2-7	CASSSFDDSEQYF	TGTGCCAGCAGCTCATTTGATGACAGCGAGCAGTACTTC
few	TRBV4-2	TRBD1	TRBJ1-2	CASSPTGGTGYGYTF	TGTGCCAGCAGCCCGACAGGGGGCACAGGCTATGGCTACACCTTC
NA	TRBV7-9	NA	TRBJ1-5	CASSLPGDFQPQHF	TGTGCCAGCAGCTTACCCGGGGATTTTCAGCCCCAGCATTTT
NA	TRBV12-3/TRBV12-4	NA	TRBJ1-1	CASSFSSSAEAFF	TGTGCCAGCAGTTTTAGTTCGTCGGCCGAAGCTTTCTTT
few	TRBV4-3	TRBD1	TRBJ2-7	CASSLGQGRSYEQYF	TGCGCCAGCAGCCTGGGACAGGGGAGGTCCTACGAGCAGTACTTC
few	TRBV9	NA	TRBJ1-3	CASSSPSGGPTGNTIYF	TGTGCCAGCAGCTCACCTTCTGGAGGCCCCACTGGAAACACCATATATTTT
NA	TRBV20-1	NA	TRBJ2-7	CSANGPSYEQYF	TGCAGTGCTAACGGACCGTCCTACGAGCAGTACTTC
NA	TRBV12-3/TRBV12-4	NA	TRBJ1-5	CASGHLGTSAQPQHF	TGTGCCAGCGGCCATCTTGGGACGTCGGCTCAGCCCCAGCATTTT
NA	TRBV4-3	NA	TRBJ1-1	CASSGGQGSTEAFF	TGCGCCAGCAGTGGAGGGCAGGGTAGCACTGAAGCTTTCTTT
few	TRBV12-3/TRBV12-4	TRBD2	TRBJ2-1	CASVLLAGVPGEQFF	TGTGCCAGCGTCCTACTAGCGGGAGTCCCCGGTGAGCAGTTCTTC
NA	TRBV2	TRBD2	TRBJ2-1	CAREEEREATYNEQFF	TGTGCCAGAGAGGAAGAGCGGGAGGCCACCTACAATGAGCAGTTCTTC
NA	TRBV5-6	NA	TRBJ2-1	CASSLTGGLNEQFF	TGTGCCAGCAGCTTAACGGGGGGCCTCAATGAGCAGTTCTTC
few	TRBV7-6	TRBD2	TRBJ2-3	CASSFPGQIDGPSGSPSSTDTQYF	TGTGCCAGCAGCTTTCCGGGACAGATCGATGGTCCTAGCGGGAGCCCTAGCTCGACAGATACGCAGTATTTT
NA	TRBV7-9	TRBD2	TRBJ2-7	CASSLGGLAGDEQYF	TGTGCCAGCAGCTTAGGTGGACTAGCGGGAGACGAGCAGTACTTC
NA	TRBV2	TRBD2	TRBJ2-7	CASSEPPSGRLHEQYF	TGTGCCAGCAGTGAACCCCCTAGCGGGAGGCTCCACGAGCAGTACTTC
NA	TRBV7-8	TRBD1	TRBJ1-2	CASSGQGVEHYGYTF	TGTGCCAGCAGCGGACAGGGGGTGGAACACTATGGCTACACCTTC
NA	TRBV5-1	TRBD2	TRBJ2-7	CASRLAGLPTYEQYF	TGCGCCAGCCGACTAGCGGGCCTCCCCACCTACGAGCAGTACTTC
NA	TRBV30	NA	TRBJ2-7	CACRSRPGEQYF	TGTGCCTGCAGGTCCCGGCCGGGCGAGCAGTACTTC
few	TRBV9	NA	TRBJ1-1	CASSVGIRNTEAFF	TGTGCCAGCAGCGTAGGGATCAGGAACACTGAAGCTTTCTTT
NA	TRBV20-1	TRBD1	TRBJ2-7	CSARGDSSYEQYF	TGCAGTGCTAGAGGGGACAGCTCCTACGAGCAGTACTTC
NA	TRBV27	TRBD1	TRBJ2-1	CASSLTGYEQFF	TGTGCCAGCAGTTTGACAGGGTATGAGCAGTTCTTC
NA	TRBV2	TRBD1	TRBJ1-2	CASNSGTGVGYTF	TGTGCCAGCAATTCCGGGACAGGGGTCGGCTACACCTTC
NA	TRBV29-1	NA	TRBJ2-3	CSPYPVILTSTDTQYF	TGCAGCCCCTATCCCGTGATCTTAACTAGCACAGATACGCAGTATTTT
few	TRBV7-6	NA	TRBJ2-3	CASSLSHRATDTQYF	TGTGCCAGCAGCTTATCTCACAGGGCCACAGATACGCAGTATTTT
NA	TRBV3-1	NA	TRBJ2-3	CASSPDGRATDTQYF	TGTGCCAGCAGCCCCGACGGGAGAGCCACAGATACGCAGTATTTT
NA	TRBV4-1	NA	TRBJ2-3	CASSLRQRGTDTQYF	TGCGCCAGCAGCCTGAGACAGAGGGGCACAGATACGCAGTATTTT
NA	TRBV12-3/TRBV12-4	NA	TRBJ2-7	CASSLPLDTRTPGEQYF	TGTGCCAGCAGTTTACCACTGGACACCCGAACTCCTGGCGAGCAGTACTTC
NA	TRBV7-2	NA	TRBJ2-2	CASSLVEYEDTGELFF	TGTGCCAGCAGCTTAGTTGAGTATGAGGACACCGGGGAGCTGTTTTTT
few	TRBV19	TRBD1	TRBJ1-2	CASSGWDRSFNYGYTF	TGTGCCAGTAGTGGGTGGGACAGGAGTTTTAACTATGGCTACACCTTC